This TCR beta chain appears in the sequencing data of a study of technical replicates of blood from several donors. Only in-frame clones appear in the TCRdb table, and some are missing; sequencing was by immunoSEQ multiplex PCR. The data contain 80,000 to 95,000 clones, just over 90% of them seen just once; the ten biggest clones take up 0.25% to 0.35%. Germline CDR1 SEHNR, CDR2 FQNEAQ (reference sequence). The trim removed 7 bases at V and 3 bases at J, leaving 12 bases unmatched. This CDR3 contains 15 residues. The receptor comes from a human donor in good health. The sequencing sample was made of T cells isolated from PBMCs. The V and J genes are TRBV7-9 and TRBJ2-7; TRBD2 matches 7 bases. CDR3 region: CASISSQTSSYEQYF. The CDR3 region has the DNA TGTGCCAGCATCTCGTCCCAGACTAGCAGCTACGAGCAGTACTTC.